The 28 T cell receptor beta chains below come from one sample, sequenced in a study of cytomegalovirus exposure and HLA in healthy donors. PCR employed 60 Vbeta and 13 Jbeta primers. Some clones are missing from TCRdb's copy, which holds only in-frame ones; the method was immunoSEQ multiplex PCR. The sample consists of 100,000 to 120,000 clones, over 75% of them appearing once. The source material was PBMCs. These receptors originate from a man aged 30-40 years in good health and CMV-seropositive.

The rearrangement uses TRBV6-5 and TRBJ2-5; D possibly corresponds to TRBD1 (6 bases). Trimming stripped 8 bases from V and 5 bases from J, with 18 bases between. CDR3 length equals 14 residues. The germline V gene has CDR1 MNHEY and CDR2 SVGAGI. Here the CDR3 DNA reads TGTGCCAGCTGCCCCCCAGGGGTGAAGGAGACCCAGTACTTC. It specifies CASCPPGVKETQYF.

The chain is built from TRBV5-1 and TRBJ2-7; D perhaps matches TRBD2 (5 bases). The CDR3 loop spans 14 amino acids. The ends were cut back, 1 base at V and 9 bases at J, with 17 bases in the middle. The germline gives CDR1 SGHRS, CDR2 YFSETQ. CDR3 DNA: TGCGCCAGCAGCTTGTCGTTGGACTCCCCTCGGCAGTACTTC. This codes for CASSLSLDSPRQYF.

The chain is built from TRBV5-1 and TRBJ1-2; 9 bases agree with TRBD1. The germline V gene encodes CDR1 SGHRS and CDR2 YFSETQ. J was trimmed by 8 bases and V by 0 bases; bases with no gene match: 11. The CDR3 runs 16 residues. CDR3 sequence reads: CASSLDLGDRVRGYTF. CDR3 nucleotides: TGCGCCAGCAGCTTGGATTTGGGGGACAGGGTTCGGGGCTACACCTTC.

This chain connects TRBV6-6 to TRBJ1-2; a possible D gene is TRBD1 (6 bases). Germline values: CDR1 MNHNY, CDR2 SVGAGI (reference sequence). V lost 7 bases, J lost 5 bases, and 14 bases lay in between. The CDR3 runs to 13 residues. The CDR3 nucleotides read TGTGCCAGCACCTTACGGGGGGCTTATGGCTACACCTTC. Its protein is CASTLRGAYGYTF.

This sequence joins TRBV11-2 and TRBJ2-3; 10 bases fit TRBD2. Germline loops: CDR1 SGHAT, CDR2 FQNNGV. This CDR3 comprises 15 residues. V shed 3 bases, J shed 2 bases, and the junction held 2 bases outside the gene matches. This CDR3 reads CASSFSGGITDTQYF. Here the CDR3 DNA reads TGTGCCAGCAGCTTTAGCGGGGGGATCACAGATACGCAGTATTTT.

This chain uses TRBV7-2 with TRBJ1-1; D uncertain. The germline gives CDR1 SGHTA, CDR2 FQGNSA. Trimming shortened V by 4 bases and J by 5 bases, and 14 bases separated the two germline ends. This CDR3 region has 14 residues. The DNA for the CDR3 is TGTGCCAGCAGCTCCCGGACGGGAAGGACTGAAGCTTTCTTT. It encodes CASSSRTGRTEAFF.

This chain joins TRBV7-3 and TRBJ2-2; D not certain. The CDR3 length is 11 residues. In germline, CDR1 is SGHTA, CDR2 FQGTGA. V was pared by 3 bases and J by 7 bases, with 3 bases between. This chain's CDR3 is CASSFGGELFF. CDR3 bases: TGTGCCAGCAGCTTCGGCGGGGAGCTGTTTTTT.

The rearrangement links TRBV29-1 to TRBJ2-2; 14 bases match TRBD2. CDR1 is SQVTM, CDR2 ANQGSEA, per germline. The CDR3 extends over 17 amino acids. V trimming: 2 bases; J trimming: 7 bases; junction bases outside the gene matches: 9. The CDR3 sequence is CSVETGLAGGAIGELFF. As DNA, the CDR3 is TGCAGCGTTGAAACCGGACTAGCGGGGGGAGCTATCGGGGAGCTGTTTTTT.

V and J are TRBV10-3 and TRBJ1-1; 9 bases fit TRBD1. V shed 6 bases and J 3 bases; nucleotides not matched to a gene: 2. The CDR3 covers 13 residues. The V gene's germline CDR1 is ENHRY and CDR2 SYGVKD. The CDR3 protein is CAIRQGADTEAFF. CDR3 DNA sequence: TGTGCCATCAGACAGGGGGCGGACACTGAAGCTTTCTTT.

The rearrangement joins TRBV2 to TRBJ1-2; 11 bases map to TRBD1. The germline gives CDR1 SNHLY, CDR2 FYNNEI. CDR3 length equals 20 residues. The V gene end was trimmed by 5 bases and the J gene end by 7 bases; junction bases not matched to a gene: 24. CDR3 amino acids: CASSPAEFRDRGTKVRGYTF. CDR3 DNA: TGTGCCAGCAGTCCGGCAGAATTCCGGGACAGGGGGACGAAAGTGCGTGGCTACACCTTC.

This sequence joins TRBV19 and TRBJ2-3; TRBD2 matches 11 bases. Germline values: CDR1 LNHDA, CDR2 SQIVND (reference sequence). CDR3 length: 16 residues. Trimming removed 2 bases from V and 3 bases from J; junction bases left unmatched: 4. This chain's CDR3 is CASSIYRLAGTDTQYF. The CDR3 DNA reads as TGTGCCAGTAGTATATATAGACTAGCGGGGACAGATACGCAGTATTTT.

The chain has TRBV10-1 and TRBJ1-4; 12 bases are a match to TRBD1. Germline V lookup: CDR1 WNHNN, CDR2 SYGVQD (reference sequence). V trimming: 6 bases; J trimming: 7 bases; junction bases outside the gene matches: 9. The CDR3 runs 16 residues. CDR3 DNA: TGCGCCAGCAGCCCCGGGACAGGGGGCATCGGTGAAAAACTGTTTTTT. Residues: CASSPGTGGIGEKLFF.

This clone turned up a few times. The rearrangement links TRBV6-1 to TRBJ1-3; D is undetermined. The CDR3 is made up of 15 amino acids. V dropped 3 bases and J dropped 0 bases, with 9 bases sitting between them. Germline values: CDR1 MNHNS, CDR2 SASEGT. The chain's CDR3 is CASSDNFHSGNTIYF. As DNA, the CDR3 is TGTGCCAGCAGTGATAACTTTCACTCTGGAAACACCATATATTTT.

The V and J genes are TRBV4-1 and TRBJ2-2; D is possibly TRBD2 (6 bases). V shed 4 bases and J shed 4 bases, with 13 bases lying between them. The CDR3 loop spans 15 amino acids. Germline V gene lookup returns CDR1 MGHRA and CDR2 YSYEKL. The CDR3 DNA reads TGCGCCAGCAGCCTTGGCGCGGGGAGCACCGGGGAGCTGTTTTTT. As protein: CASSLGAGSTGELFF.

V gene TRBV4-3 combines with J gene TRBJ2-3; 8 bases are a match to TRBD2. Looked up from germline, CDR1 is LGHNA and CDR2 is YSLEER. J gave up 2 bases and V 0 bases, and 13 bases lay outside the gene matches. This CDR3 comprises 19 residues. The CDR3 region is CASSQDLELAGIFTDTQYF. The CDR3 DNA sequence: TGCGCCAGCAGCCAAGATCTGGAGTTAGCGGGGATTTTCACAGATACGCAGTATTTT.

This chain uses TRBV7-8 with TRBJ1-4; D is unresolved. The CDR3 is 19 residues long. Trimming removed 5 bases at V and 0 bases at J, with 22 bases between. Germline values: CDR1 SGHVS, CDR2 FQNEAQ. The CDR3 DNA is TGTGCCAGCAGCCCCACGAGGGCCCCCGGACGTGCAACTAATGAAAAACTGTTTTTT. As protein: CASSPTRAPGRATNEKLFF. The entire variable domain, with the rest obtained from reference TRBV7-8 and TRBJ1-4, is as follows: GAGVSQSPRYKVAKRGQDVALRCDPISGHVSLFWYQQALGQGPEFLTYFQNEAQLDKSGLPSDRFFAERPEGSVSTLKIQRTQQEDSAVYLCASSPTRAPGRATNEKLFFGSGTQLSVL.

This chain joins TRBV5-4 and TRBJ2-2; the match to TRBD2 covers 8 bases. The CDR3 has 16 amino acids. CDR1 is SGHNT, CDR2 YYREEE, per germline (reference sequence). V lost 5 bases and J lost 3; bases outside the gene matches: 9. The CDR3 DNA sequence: TGTGCCAGCAGTAATGGAGGCGGGGGGCACACCGGGGAGCTGTTTTTT. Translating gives CASSNGGGGHTGELFF. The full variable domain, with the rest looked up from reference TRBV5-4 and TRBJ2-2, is ETGVTQSPTHLIKTRGQQVTLRCSSQSGHNTVSWYQQALGQGPQFIFQYYREEENGRGNFPPRFSGLQFPNYSSELNVNALELDDSALYLCASSNGGGGHTGELFFGEGSRLTVL.

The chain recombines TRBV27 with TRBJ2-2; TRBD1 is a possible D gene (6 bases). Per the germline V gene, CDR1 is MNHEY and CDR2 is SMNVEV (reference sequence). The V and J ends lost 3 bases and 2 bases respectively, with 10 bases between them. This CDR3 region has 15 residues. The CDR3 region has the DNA TGTGCCAGCAGTTTCAGCAGGGGAAACACCGGGGAGCTGTTTTTT. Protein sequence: CASSFSRGNTGELFF.

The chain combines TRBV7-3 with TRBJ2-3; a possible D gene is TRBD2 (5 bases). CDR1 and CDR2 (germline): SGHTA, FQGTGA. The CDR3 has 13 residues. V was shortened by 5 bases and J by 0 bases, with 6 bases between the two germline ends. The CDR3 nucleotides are TGTGCCAGCAGCAGGACTAGCACAGATACGCAGTATTTT. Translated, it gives CASSRTSTDTQYF.

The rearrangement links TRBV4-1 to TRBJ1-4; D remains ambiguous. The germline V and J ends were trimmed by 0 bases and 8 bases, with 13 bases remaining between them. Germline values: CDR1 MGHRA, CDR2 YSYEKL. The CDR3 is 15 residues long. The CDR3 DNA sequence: TGCGCCAGCAGCCAAGATGGAGGGATAGAAGAAAAACTGTTTTTT. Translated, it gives CASSQDGGIEEKLFF.

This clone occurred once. In DNA form, the CDR3 reads TGTGCCAGCAGCTTACTAGCGGGGGGGCAAGAGACCCAGTACTTC. This sequence encodes CASSLLAGGQETQYF. This chain links TRBV7-2 with TRBJ2-5, with 12 bases aligning to TRBD2. The CDR3 spans 15 residues. V was pared by 2 bases and J by 2 bases, with 0 bases of the junction left unmatched. Germline V gene lookup returns CDR1 SGHTA and CDR2 FQGNSA.

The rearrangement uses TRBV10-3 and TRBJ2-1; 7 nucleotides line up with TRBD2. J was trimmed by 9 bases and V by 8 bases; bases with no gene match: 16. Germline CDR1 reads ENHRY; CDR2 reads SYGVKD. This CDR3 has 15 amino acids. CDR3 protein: CAIANGGGDSGEQFF. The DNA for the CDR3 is TGTGCCATCGCGAACGGCGGGGGAGACTCTGGTGAGCAGTTCTTC.

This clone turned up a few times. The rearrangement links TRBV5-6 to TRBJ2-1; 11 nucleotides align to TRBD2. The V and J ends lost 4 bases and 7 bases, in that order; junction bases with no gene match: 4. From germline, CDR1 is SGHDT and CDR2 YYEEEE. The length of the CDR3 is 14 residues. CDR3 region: CASSQGLAVNEQFF. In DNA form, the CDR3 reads TGTGCCAGCAGCCAGGGACTAGCGGTTAATGAGCAGTTCTTC.

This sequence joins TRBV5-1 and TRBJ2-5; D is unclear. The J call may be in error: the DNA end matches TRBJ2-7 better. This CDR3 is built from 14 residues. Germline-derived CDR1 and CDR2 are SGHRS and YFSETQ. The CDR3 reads CASSLVVEDYEQYF. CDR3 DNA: TGCGCCAGCAGCTTGGTGGTCGAGGATTACGAGCAGTACTTC.

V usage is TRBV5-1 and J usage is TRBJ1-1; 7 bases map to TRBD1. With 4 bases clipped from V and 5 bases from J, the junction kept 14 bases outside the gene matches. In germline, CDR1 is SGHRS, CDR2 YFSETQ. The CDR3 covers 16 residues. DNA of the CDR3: TGCGCCAGCAGCCCGGATACGACAGGGATGAGGACTGAAGCTTTCTTT. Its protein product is CASSPDTTGMRTEAFF.

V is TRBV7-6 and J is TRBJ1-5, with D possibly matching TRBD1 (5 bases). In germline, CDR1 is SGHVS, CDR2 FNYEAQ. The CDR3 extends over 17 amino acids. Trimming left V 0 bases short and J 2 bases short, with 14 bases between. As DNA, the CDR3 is TGTGCCAGCAGCTTAGCGCTGTGGGGGGAGGGCAATCAGCCCCAGCATTTT. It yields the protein CASSLALWGEGNQPQHF. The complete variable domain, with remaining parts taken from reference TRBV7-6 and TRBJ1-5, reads GAGVSQSPRYKVTKRGQDVALRCDPISGHVSLYWYRQALGQGPEFLTYFNYEAQQDKSGLPNDRFSAERPEGSISTLTIQRTEQRDSAMYRCASSLALWGEGNQPQHFGDGTRLSIL.

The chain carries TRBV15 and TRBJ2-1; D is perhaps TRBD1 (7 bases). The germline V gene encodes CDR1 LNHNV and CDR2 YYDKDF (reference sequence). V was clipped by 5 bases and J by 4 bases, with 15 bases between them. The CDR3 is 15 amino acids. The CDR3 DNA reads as TGTGCCACCAGCGTCGAGGCAGGGGGGTACAATGAGCAGTTCTTC. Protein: CATSVEAGGYNEQFF.

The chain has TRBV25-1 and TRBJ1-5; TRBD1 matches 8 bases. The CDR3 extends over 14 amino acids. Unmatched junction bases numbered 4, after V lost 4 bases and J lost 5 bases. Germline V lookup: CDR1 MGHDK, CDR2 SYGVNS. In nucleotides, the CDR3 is TGTGCCAGCAGTGGAGACAGGGGCCATCAGCCCCAGCATTTT. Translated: CASSGDRGHQPQHF.